Each of the 17 T cell receptor beta chains below was sequenced from the same sample in a study of breast tumors, draining lymph nodes, adjacent tissues. In TCRdb, the multiplex PCR reads were re-called with MiXCR into one record per CDR3 protein. The sample shows approximately 140,000 distinct CDR3 sequences, approximately 32% of them seen only once. Breast cancer patients provided tissue from their axillary draining lymph nodes. Specimen: axillary lymph node tissue. These receptors came from a female donor with breast cancer. Some clones in this sample may be carry-over from other donors' samples.

At least ten counts were recorded for this clonotype. This chain joins TRBV24-1 and TRBJ1-5; no clear D. V was pared by 6 bases and J by 0 bases, with 8 bases between. There are 14 residues in the CDR3. From germline, CDR1 is KGHDR and CDR2 SFDVKD. CDR3 sequence reads: CATSRRASNQPQHF. Written as DNA, the CDR3 is TGTGCCACCAGTCGGAGAGCTAGCAATCAGCCCCAGCATTTT.

V and J are TRBV4-1 and TRBJ1-4, with TRBD1 identical over 11 bases. The CDR3 sequence is 13 residues long. Germline CDR1 reads MGHRA; CDR2 reads YSYEKL. J lost 10 bases, V lost 3 bases, and 1 base had no gene match. CDR3 DNA sequence: TGCGCCAGCAGCCAGGACAGGGGGCGAAAACTGTTTTTT. It codes for CASSQDRGRKLFF.

This clonotype was seen once. A much larger clone lies a single base off, so this may be a read error. This chain uses TRBV2 with TRBJ1-3, with D tentatively TRBD1 (6 bases). The germline gives CDR1 SNHLY, CDR2 FYNNEI. The CDR3 contains 16 residues. With 1 base removed from V and 15 bases from J, the gap between germline ends came to 25 bases. The CDR3 sequence is CASSEGEGRGWISTYF. CDR3 in DNA: TGTGCCAGCAGTGAAGGGGAGGGGAGGGGGTGGATCTCCACATATTTT.

This clonotype appeared many times. The chain joins TRBV10-2 to TRBJ2-2; D may correspond to TRBD1 or TRBD2 (5 bases each). The CDR3 has 14 residues. Trimming left V 1 base short and J 4 bases short, with 7 bases between. Per germline, CDR1 WSHSY and CDR2 SAAADI. The CDR3 nucleotides are TGCGCCAGCAGTGAGTTGGGGGTCACCGGGGAGCTGTTTTTT. The encoded protein is CASSELGVTGELFF.

In this sample, this clonotype turned up once. V is TRBV6-5 and J is TRBJ1-2; D is perhaps TRBD1 (5 bases). CDR3 length: 12 residues. The V end lost 6 bases, the J end lost 2 bases, and 7 bases lay between the germline ends. Germline V gives CDR1 MNHEY, CDR2 SVGAGI. This CDR3 is CASSRQNYGYTF. CDR3 nucleotide sequence: TGTGCCAGCAGCAGACAGAACTATGGCTACACCTTC.

This chain joins TRBV12-3 or TRBV12-4 and TRBJ1-1; 9 positions agree with TRBD1. This CDR3 has 15 residues. V lost 6 bases and J lost 5; bases outside the gene matches: 10. CDR3 coding DNA: TGTGCCAGCAGCCATAAAACAGGGGGCCGTACTGAAGCTTTCTTT. This translates into CASSHKTGGRTEAFF.

V usage is TRBV4-2 and J usage is TRBJ2-2; 7 bases map to TRBD1. Germline V gene data show CDR1 as LGHNA and CDR2 as YNFKEQ. V shed 3 bases, J shed 2 bases, and the junction held 9 bases outside the gene matches. The CDR3 consists of 17 residues. This chain's CDR3 is CASSQLAGGGNTGELFF. CDR3 coding DNA: TGTGCCAGCAGCCAGTTGGCAGGGGGTGGTAACACCGGGGAGCTGTTTTTT.

This clonotype was detected many times. CDR3 in amino acids: CAWSSFGPSYGYTF. The CDR3 DNA reads TGTGCCTGGAGTTCATTCGGACCGTCCTATGGCTACACCTTC. This sequence joins TRBV30 and TRBJ1-2; unclear D gene. This CDR3 has 14 residues. In germline, CDR1 is GTSNPN, CDR2 SVGIG (reference sequence). V lost 2 bases, J lost 4 bases, and 14 bases lay in between.

This clonotype was observed a few times. Possible read error: a much larger clone is one base away. The chain links TRBV11-2 to TRBJ2-5, with D maybe TRBD1 (6 bases). The CDR3 has 15 residues. Trimming pared 1 base from V and 3 bases from J, leaving 12 bases between. Germline V gene lookup returns CDR1 SGHAT and CDR2 FQNNGV. CDR3 amino acids: CASSLGPGAKETQYF. CDR3 nucleotide sequence: TGTGCCAGCAGCTTAGGCCCAGGGGCTAAAGAGACCCAGTACTTC. Complete variable domain (other parts from reference TRBV11-2 and TRBJ2-5): EAGVAQSPRYKIIEKRQSVAFWCNPISGHATLYWYQQILGQGPKLLIQFQNNGVVDDSQLPKDRFSAERLKGVDSTLKIQPAKLEDSAVYLCASSLGPGAKETQYFGPGTRLLVL.

This clonotype has only a few counts. V gene TRBV19 combines with J gene TRBJ2-1, with 8 bases aligning to TRBD2. Germline CDR1 LNHDA, CDR2 SQIVND (reference sequence). The CDR3 spans 15 residues. V shed 7 bases and J 9 bases; nucleotides not matched to a gene: 14. CDR3 DNA: TGTGCCAGTATCCCCGGGGGGGGCTCTGGGGGTGAGCAGTTCTTC. The encoded protein is CASIPGGGSGGEQFF.

Regarding this clonotype: This may come from a read error, since a much larger clone is one base off. The chain uses TRBV10-3 and TRBJ2-6, with D possibly being TRBD1 (7 bases). The CDR3 totals 15 residues. Germline V gives CDR1 ENHRY, CDR2 SYGVKD. This CDR3 reads CASSTSGGGANVLTF. CDR3 nucleotide sequence: TGTGCCAGCAGTACTTCAGGGGGGGGGGCCAACGTCCTGACTTTC.

This clonotype was observed a handful of times. A much more abundant neighbour one base away suggests this may be a read error. J is TRBJ2-7 and V is TRBV6-4; D unresolved. The CDR3 covers 10 residues. In germline, CDR1 is MRHNA, CDR2 SNTAGT. V was cut by 8 bases and J by 2 bases, with 4 bases left in between. In DNA form, the CDR3 reads TGTGCCAGCGGGCCCTACGAGCAGTACGTC. Protein sequence: CASGPYEQYV.

This sequence joins TRBV20-1 and TRBJ2-3; 12 bases are a match to TRBD2. Germline assignment: CDR1 DFQATT and CDR2 SNEGSKA (reference sequence). This CDR3 contains 15 residues. After removal of 6 bases from V and 1 base from J, the junction contained 5 bases not matched to a gene. The CDR3 DNA follows: TGCAGTGCCACCAGACTAGCGGGGGGCACAGATACGCAGTATTTT. Encoded protein: CSATRLAGGTDTQYF.

The chain uses TRBV19 and TRBJ2-7; D may be TRBD1 (6 bases). Trimming cost V 7 bases and J 6 bases, with 19 bases left between them. The CDR3 has 14 amino acids. Per the germline V gene, CDR1 is LNHDA and CDR2 is SQIVND (reference sequence). The CDR3 loop reads CASKARGNLLEQYF. CDR3 DNA sequence: TGTGCCAGTAAAGCGAGGGGGAATCTTCTCGAGCAGTACTTC.

In its sample, this clonotype was seen many times. The chain links TRBV19 to TRBJ2-5, with D maybe TRBD2 (6 bases). This CDR3 has 16 amino acids. With 5 bases removed from V and 3 bases from J, the gap between germline ends came to 19 bases. Germline loops: CDR1 LNHDA, CDR2 SQIVND (reference sequence). The CDR3 here is CASSSDWAGQEETQYF. CDR3 nucleotides: TGTGCCAGTAGTTCCGATTGGGCGGGGCAGGAAGAGACCCAGTACTTC.

To note about this clonotype: The junction differs from germline at one of its ends, possibly a read error. This chain uses TRBV18 with TRBJ1-3; D is possibly TRBD1 (6 bases). The length of the CDR3 is 19 residues. Germline V CDR1 and CDR2: KGHSH, LQKENI. Here the CDR3 reads CASSRLTFNTGSSGNTTYF. The CDR3 nucleotides read TGTGCCAGCTCGCGCCTCACATTCAACACAGGGAGCTCTGGAAACACCACATATTTT.

This clonotype was found many times. This chain uses TRBV19 with TRBJ2-2, with a weak D call TRBD1 (6 bases). This CDR3 has 15 amino acids. The ends were cut back, 5 bases at V and 2 bases at J, with 12 bases in the middle. Germline CDR1 LNHDA, CDR2 SQIVND (reference sequence). The DNA for the CDR3 is TGTGCCAGTAGTTGGGGGACACTCAACACCGGGGAGCTGTTTTTT. It encodes CASSWGTLNTGELFF.